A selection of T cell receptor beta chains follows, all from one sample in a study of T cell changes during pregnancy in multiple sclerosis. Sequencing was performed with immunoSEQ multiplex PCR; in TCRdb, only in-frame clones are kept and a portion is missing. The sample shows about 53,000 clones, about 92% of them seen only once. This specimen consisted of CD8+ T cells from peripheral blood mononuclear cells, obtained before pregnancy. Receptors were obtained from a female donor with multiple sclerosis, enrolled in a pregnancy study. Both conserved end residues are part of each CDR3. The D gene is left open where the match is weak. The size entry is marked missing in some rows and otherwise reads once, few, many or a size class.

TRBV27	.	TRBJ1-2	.	TGTGCCAGCAGTTTGTCGGGTCCTTATGGCTACACCTTC	CASSLSGPYGYTF
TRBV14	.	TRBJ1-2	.	TGTGCCAGCAGCCCAACAGGCGGCGGAGATGGCTACACCTTC	CASSPTGGGDGYTF
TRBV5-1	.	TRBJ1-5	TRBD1	TGCGCCAGCAGCGACGGACAGGGCAATCAGCCCCAGCATTTT	CASSDGQGNQPQHF
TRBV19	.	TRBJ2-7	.	TGTGCCAGTAGTATAGATCTTTATGTTTTGGTAGGTGGACACTACGAGCAGTACTTC	CASSIDLYVLVGGHYEQYF
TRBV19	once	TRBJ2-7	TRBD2	TGTGCCAGTAGTATAGGCGGCGGGGGCGAGCAGTACTTC	CASSIGGGGEQYF
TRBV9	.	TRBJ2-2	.	TGTGCCAGCAGCGTAGGGAGTGAGGGCGGGGCCCTTGTGACCGGGGAGCTGTTTTTT	CASSVGSEGGALVTGELFF
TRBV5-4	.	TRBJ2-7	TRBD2	TGTGCCAGCAGCCCACTAGCGGGGAAGCAGTACTTC	CASSPLAGKQYF
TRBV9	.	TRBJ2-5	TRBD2	TGTGCCAGCAGCCCCTCCGCCCGACTAGCGGGCCTTCAAGAGACCCAGTACTTC	CASSPSARLAGLQETQYF
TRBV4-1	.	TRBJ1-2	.	TGCGCCAGCAGCCAAGAAGGGGCCGGCTATGGCTACACCTTC	CASSQEGAGYGYTF
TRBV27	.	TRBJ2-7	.	TGTGCCAGCAGTTTCCTCGCTACAGTACCCTCGACCTTCGAGCAGTACTTC	CASSFLATVPSTFEQYF
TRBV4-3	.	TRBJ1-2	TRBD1	TGCGCCAGCAGCCAATATACAGGGACAGACTATGGCTACACCTTC	CASSQYTGTDYGYTF
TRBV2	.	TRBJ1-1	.	TGTGCCAGCAGTGAGTCAGGGTTTAACGAGGACACTGAAGCTTTCTTT	CASSESGFNEDTEAFF